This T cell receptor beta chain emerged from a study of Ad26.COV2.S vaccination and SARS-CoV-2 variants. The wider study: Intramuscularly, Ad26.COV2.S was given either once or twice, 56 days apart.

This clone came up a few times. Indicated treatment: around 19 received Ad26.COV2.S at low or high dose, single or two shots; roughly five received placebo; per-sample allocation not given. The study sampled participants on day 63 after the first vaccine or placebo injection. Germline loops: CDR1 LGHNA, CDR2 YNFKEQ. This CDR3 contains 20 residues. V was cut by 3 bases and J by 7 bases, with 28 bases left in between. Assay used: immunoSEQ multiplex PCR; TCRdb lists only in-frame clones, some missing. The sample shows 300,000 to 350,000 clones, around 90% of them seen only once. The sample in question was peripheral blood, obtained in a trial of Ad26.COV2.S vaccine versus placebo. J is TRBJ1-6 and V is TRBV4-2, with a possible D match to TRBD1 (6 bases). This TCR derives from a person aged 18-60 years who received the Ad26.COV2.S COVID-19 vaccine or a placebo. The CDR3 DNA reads TGTGCCAGCAGCCATGCGCCGAAAACAGGGACAACGCCACCCAATTCACCCCTCCACTTT. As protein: CASSHAPKTGTTPPNSPLHF.